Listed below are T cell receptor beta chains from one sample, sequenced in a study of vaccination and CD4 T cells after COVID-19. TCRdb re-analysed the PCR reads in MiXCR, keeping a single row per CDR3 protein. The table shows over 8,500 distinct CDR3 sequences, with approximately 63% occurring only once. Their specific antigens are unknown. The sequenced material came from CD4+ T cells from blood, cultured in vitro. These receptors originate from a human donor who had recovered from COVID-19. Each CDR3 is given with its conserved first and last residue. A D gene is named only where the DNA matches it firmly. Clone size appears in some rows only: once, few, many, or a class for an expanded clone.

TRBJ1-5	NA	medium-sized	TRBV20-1	CSVAGGQPQHF	TGCAGTGTCGCAGGAGGTCAGCCCCAGCATTTT
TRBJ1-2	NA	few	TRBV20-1	CSARSGDYGYTF	TGCAGTGCTAGATCAGGGGACTATGGCTACACCTTC
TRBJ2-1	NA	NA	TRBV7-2	CASGTYLANEQFF	TGTGCCAGCGGCACGTACCTAGCGAATGAGCAGTTCTTC
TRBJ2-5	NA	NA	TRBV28	CASSFAAQQETQYF	TGTGCCAGCAGTTTCGCGGCGCAACAAGAGACCCAGTACTTC
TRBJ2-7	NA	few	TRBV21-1	CASAVGEQYF	TGTGCCAGCGCTGTGGGAGAGCAGTACTTC
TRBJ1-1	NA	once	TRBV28	CATWGGTEAFF	TGTGCCACGTGGGGGGGAACTGAAGCTTTCTTT
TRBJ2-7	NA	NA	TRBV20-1	CSAGLSSYEQYF	TGCAGTGCTGGACTATCCTCCTACGAGCAGTACTTC
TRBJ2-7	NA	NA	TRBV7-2	CASSLEGRPPYEQYF	TGTGCCAGCAGCTTAGAGGGACGACCCCCCTACGAGCAGTACTTC
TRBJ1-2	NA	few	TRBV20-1	CSARSDTTYGYTF	TGCAGTGCTAGGTCCGACACCACCTATGGCTACACCTTC
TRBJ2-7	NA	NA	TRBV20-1	CSAMGPYPYEQYF	TGCAGTGCTATGGGCCCCTACCCCTACGAGCAGTACTTC
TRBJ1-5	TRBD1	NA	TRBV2	CASRADRDGYQPQHF	TGTGCCAGCAGAGCGGACAGGGATGGGTATCAGCCCCAGCATTTT
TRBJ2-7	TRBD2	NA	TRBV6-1	CASRGGSGGSYEQYF	TGTGCCAGTCGAGGTGGGAGCGGGGGCTCCTACGAGCAGTACTTC
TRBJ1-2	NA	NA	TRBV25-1	CASSQQESGYTF	TGTGCCAGCAGCCAACAGGAATCCGGCTACACCTTC
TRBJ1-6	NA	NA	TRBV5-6	CASSLAVGRDSPLHF	TGTGCCAGCAGCTTGGCCGTAGGGAGAGATTCACCCCTCCACTTT
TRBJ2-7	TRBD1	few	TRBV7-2	CASSGTGVYEQYF	TGTGCCAGCAGCGGCACAGGGGTCTACGAGCAGTACTTC
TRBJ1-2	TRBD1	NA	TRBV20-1	CSARDSGGSYGYTF	TGCAGTGCTAGAGACTCAGGGGGGAGCTATGGCTACACCTTC
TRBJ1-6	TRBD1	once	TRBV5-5	CASSPAGTGNSPLHF	TGTGCCAGCAGCCCCGCCGGGACAGGGAATTCACCCCTCCACTTT
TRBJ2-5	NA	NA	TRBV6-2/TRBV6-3	CASSQRMGGETQYF	TGTGCCAGCAGCCAAAGGATGGGGGGCGAGACCCAGTACTTC
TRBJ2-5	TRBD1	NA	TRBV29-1	CSVNRGRRETQYF	TGCAGCGTTAACAGGGGGCGCCGGGAGACCCAGTACTTC
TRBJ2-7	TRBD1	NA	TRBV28	CASRGQGLNEQYF	TGTGCCAGCCGTGGACAGGGGCTGAACGAGCAGTACTTC
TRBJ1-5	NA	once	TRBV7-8	CASSGGGAHSNQPQHF	TGTGCCAGCAGCGGGGGGGGCGCCCATAGCAATCAGCCCCAGCATTTT
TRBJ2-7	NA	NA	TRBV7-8	CASSLVRRTSYEQYF	TGTGCCAGCAGCTTAGTCCGACGGACTTCCTACGAGCAGTACTTC
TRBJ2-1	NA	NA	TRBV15	CATSRAVAYNEQFF	TGTGCCACCAGCAGAGCGGTGGCCTACAATGAGCAGTTCTTC
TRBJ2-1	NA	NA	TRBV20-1	CSARERQTSLSYNEQFF	TGCAGTGCTAGAGAGAGACAGACATCGTTATCCTACAATGAGCAGTTCTTC
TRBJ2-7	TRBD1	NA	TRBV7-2	CASSQGGAGGDEQYF	TGTGCCAGCAGCCAAGGCGGGGCAGGGGGCGACGAGCAGTACTTC
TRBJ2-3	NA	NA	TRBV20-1	CSARTGDTQYF	TGCAGTGCTCGTACAGGAGATACGCAGTATTTT
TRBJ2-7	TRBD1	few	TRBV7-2	CASSLVGGTGGYEQYF	TGTGCCAGCAGCTTAGTAGGGGGAACAGGGGGCTACGAGCAGTACTTT
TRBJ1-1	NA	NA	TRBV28	CASSWKGTEAFF	TGTGCCAGCTCCTGGAAGGGCACTGAAGCTTTCTTT
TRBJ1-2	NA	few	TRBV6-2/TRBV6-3	CASSPNQSHGYTF	TGTGCCAGCAGTCCCAACCAGTCCCATGGCTACACCTTC
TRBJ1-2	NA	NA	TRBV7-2	CASSPPPPRLYGYTF	TGTGCCAGCAGCCCCCCCCCCCCTAGGCTCTATGGCTACACCTTC
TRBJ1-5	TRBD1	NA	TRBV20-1	CSARGTGGRQPQHF	TGCAGTGCTAGAGGGACAGGGGGCAGGCAGCCCCAGCATTTT
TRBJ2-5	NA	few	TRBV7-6	CASSYPQETQYF	TGTGCCAGCAGCTACCCTCAAGAGACCCAGTACTTC
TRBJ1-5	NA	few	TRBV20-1	CSAIRGEGNQPQHF	TGCAGTGCCATAAGGGGTGAGGGAAATCAGCCCCAGCATTTT
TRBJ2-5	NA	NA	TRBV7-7	CASSPRGLGETQYF	TGTGCTAGCAGCCCGAGGGGACTTGGAGAGACCCAGTACTTC
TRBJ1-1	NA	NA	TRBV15	CATELGQGEDTEAFF	TGTGCCACCGAGCTGGGGCAGGGAGAGGACACTGAAGCTTTCTTT
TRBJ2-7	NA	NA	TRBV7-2	CASSFSLNYEQYF	TGTGCCAGCAGTTTTTCACTGAACTACGAGCAGTACTTC
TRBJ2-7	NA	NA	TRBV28	CASSSLGSFYEQYF	TGTGCCAGCAGTTCCCTCGGGTCGTTCTACGAGCAGTACTTC
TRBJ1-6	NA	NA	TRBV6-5	CASSYDLSHSPLHF	TGTGCCAGCAGTTACGACTTAAGTCATTCACCCCTCCACTTT
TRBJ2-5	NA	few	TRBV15	CATSRGGGETQYF	TGTGCCACCAGCAGGGGGGGTGGCGAGACCCAGTACTTC
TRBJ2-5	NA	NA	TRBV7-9	CASSRTEETQYF	TGTGCCAGCAGCCGGACAGAAGAGACCCAGTACTTC
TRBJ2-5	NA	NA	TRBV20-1	CSARRGLETQYF	TGCAGTGCTAGGAGGGGATTGGAGACCCAGTACTTC
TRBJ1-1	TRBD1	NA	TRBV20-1	CSGLTGGTEAFF	TGCAGTGGCCTTACAGGGGGCACTGAAGCTTTCTTT
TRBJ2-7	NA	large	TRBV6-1	CATTLTGSYEQYF	TGTGCCACCACTTTGACGGGGAGCTACGAGCAGTACTTC
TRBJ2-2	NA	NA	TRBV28	CASSPSVGELFF	TGTGCCAGCAGCCCATCTGTCGGGGAGCTGTTTTTT